Listed below are T cell receptor beta chains from one sample, sequenced in a study of T cells in Graves' hyperthyroidism and ophthalmopathy. TCRdb reprocessed the multiplex PCR reads with MiXCR, giving one entry per CDR3 protein. The data contain over 350,000 distinct CDR3 sequences, under 20% of them singletons. Sequencing input: blood. The origin of the receptors is a man aged 18-30 years with Graves' ophthalmopathy. Each CDR3 is given with its conserved first and last residue. D genes are given only for firm matches. Clone size, where shown, is once, few, many, or a class for clones that have expanded.

D	size	J	V	CDR3	DNA
.	few	TRBJ1-5	TRBV4-1	CASSNQQGNQPQHF	TGCGCCAGCAGTAATCAACAGGGAAATCAGCCCCAGCATTTT
TRBD2	.	TRBJ2-1	TRBV5-1	CASSLVLGAAGLAGDISYNEQFF	TGCGCCAGCAGCTTGGTCCTCGGTGCCGCGGGACTAGCGGGGGACATTTCCTACAATGAGCAGTTCTTC
.	.	TRBJ2-2	TRBV28	CASSVGANTGELFF	TGTGCCAGCAGCGTCGGAGCGAACACCGGGGAGCTGTTTTTT
TRBD1	many	TRBJ2-5	TRBV5-4	CASRAGTEQETQYF	TGTGCCAGCCGCGCCGGGACAGAGCAAGAGACCCAGTACTTC
TRBD2	many	TRBJ2-3	TRBV3-1	CASSGGGDTDTQYF	TGTGCCAGCAGCGGTGGGGGGGACACAGATACGCAGTATTTT
.	few	TRBJ2-4	TRBV28	CASSFISLAKNIQYF	TGTGCCAGCAGTTTCATCAGTTTAGCCAAAAACATTCAGTACTTC
.	few	TRBJ1-1	TRBV24-1	CATSDHRVNTEAFF	TGTGCCACCAGTGATCACAGGGTCAACACTGAAGCTTTCTTT
.	few	TRBJ1-3	TRBV7-8	CASSPNSWGNTIYF	TGTGCCAGCAGCCCGAATTCGTGGGGAAACACCATATATTTT
.	.	TRBJ1-3	TRBV6-2/TRBV6-3	CASSQTSGNTIYF	TGTGCCAGCAGTCAAACATCTGGAAACACCATATATTTT
.	many	TRBJ2-1	TRBV6-2/TRBV6-3	CASSLGQRTGEQFF	TGTGCCAGCAGTCTCGGACAGAGAACGGGCGAGCAGTTCTTC
TRBD1	many	TRBJ1-5	TRBV3-1	CASSQTLQGGTQHF	TGTGCCAGCAGCCAAACTCTTCAGGGGGGGACCCAGCATTTT
TRBD2	few	TRBJ2-1	TRBV4-2	CASSQEGGGVHEQFF	TGTGCCAGCAGCCAAGAGGGCGGGGGGGTGCATGAGCAGTTCTTC
TRBD2	few	TRBJ2-1	TRBV20-1	CSARVLAGGVEQFF	TGCAGTGCTAGAGTACTAGCGGGGGGTGTTGAGCAGTTCTTC
.	many	TRBJ2-3	TRBV11-2	CASSGGGGPSTDTQYF	TGTGCCAGTTCGGGTGGCGGGGGCCCTAGCACAGATACGCAGTATTTT
.	.	TRBJ1-1	TRBV29-1	CSVESGNTEAFF	TGCAGCGTTGAAAGCGGGAACACTGAAGCTTTCTTT
.	few	TRBJ1-6	TRBV4-1	CASSLTDGRHNSPLHF	TGCGCCAGCAGCCTTACGGACGGGAGACATAATTCACCCCTCCACTTT
.	.	TRBJ2-5	TRBV20-1	CSARVYTSETQYF	TGCAGTGCTAGAGTATATACTTCGGAGACCCAGTACTTC
.	many	TRBJ2-7	TRBV29-1	CSAGRDGYEQYF	TGCAGCGCGGGCCGGGACGGCTACGAGCAGTACTTC
TRBD1	.	TRBJ1-2	TRBV19	CASSTDRGWYGYTF	TGTGCCAGTAGTACGGACAGGGGTTGGTATGGCTACACCTTC
.	many	TRBJ2-5	TRBV18	CASSPGHIQETQYF	TGTGCCAGCTCACCGGGTCATATCCAAGAGACCCAGTACTTC
TRBD2	many	TRBJ2-3	TRBV20-1	CSARMIVSGGRADTQYF	TGCAGTGCTAGAATGATCGTTAGCGGGGGAAGAGCAGATACGCAGTATTTT
.	many	TRBJ1-4	TRBV12-3/TRBV12-4	CASTGKVNPTNEKLFF	TGTGCCAGCACCGGGAAAGTGAACCCAACTAATGAAAAACTGTTTTTT
.	.	TRBJ2-2	TRBV29-1	CSVELSNPTGELFF	TGCAGCGTTGAATTGAGCAACCCCACCGGGGAGCTGTTTTTT
.	.	TRBJ2-2	TRBV4-1	CASSHGPWASHATGELFF	TGCGCCAGCAGCCACGGGCCTTGGGCCTCGCACGCAACCGGGGAGCTGTTTTTT
TRBD1	.	TRBJ1-6	TRBV28	CASTRGTVGYNSPLHF	TGTGCCAGCACGCGTGGGACAGTCGGCTATAATTCACCCCTCCACTTT
.	few	TRBJ2-7	TRBV6-1	CASRRDATLSYEQYF	TGTGCCAGCAGGCGCGACGCAACCCTCTCCTACGAGCAGTACTTC
.	many	TRBJ2-1	TRBV24-1	CATSDEGPYNEQFF	TGTGCCACCAGTGATGAGGGGCCCTACAATGAGCAGTTCTTC
.	many	TRBJ1-1	TRBV28	CASSPLGRGMNTEAFF	TGTGCCAGCAGTCCACTGGGCAGGGGCATGAACACTGAAGCTTTCTTT